What follows are 8 T cell receptor beta chains derived from one specimen sequenced in a study of cytomegalovirus exposure and HLA in healthy donors. PCR used 60 Vbeta primers and 13 Jbeta primers. Using immunoSEQ multiplex PCR, the repertoire was profiled, and TCRdb retains in-frame clones only, with some absent. The sample includes 100,000 to 150,000 clones, 70% to 80% seen only once; the top ten take approximately 4%. The specimen sequenced was PBMCs. Receptors were obtained from a man in his forties in good health and CMV-seropositive.

The rearrangement joins TRBV28 to TRBJ2-4; 8 positions agree with TRBD1. CDR1 is MDHEN, CDR2 SYDVKM, per germline. Losses at the gene ends were 5 bases for V and 0 bases for J; bases not matched to a gene: 12. This CDR3 spans 18 amino acids. Here the CDR3 DNA reads TGTGCCAGCAGTCCCTCCGGGACAGGCTCCTTAGCCAAAAACATTCAGTACTTC. Its translation is CASSPSGTGSLAKNIQYF.

This clone has only one observation. V usage is TRBV7-6 and J usage is TRBJ2-2; D is perhaps TRBD2 (6 bases). V gave up 5 bases and J gave up 0 bases, with 13 bases separating them. CDR3 length: 16 residues. CDR1 and CDR2 (germline): SGHVS, FNYEAQ. The CDR3 loop is CASSRSGTANTGELFF. For the CDR3, the DNA is TGTGCCAGCAGCCGTAGCGGTACCGCGAACACCGGGGAGCTGTTTTTT.

This clone was picked up a small number of times. The chain couples TRBV5-5 to TRBJ2-2; 9 positions match TRBD1. This CDR3 spans 18 amino acids. Germline CDR1 SGHKS, CDR2 YYEKEE (reference sequence). Losses at the gene ends were 4 bases for V and 1 base for J; bases not matched to a gene: 11. CDR3 sequence reads: CASSRSYRDRVNTGELFF. The CDR3 nucleotides are TGTGCCAGCAGCCGTTCCTACCGGGACAGGGTGAACACCGGGGAGCTGTTTTTT.

This chain connects TRBV15 to TRBJ2-3; TRBD1 agrees at 9 bases. This CDR3 region has 15 residues. CDR1 and CDR2 from the germline V gene are LNHNV and YYDKDF (reference sequence). Unmatched junction bases numbered 7, after V lost 6 bases and J lost 3 bases. CDR3 bases: TGTGCCACCAGAAGGGGACAGGGAGAGACAGATACGCAGTATTTT. It codes for CATRRGQGETDTQYF.

The rearrangement joins TRBV7-2 to TRBJ2-2, with TRBD1 as a possible D gene (6 bases). The germline gives CDR1 SGHTA, CDR2 FQGNSA. The CDR3 consists of 15 residues. V lost 5 bases and J lost 7, with 17 bases in between. The CDR3, as DNA: TGTGCCAGCAGCGGGGGCTACACTAGGAACGGGGAGCTGTTTTTT. Protein: CASSGGYTRNGELFF.

This clone was recorded only once. The chain employs TRBV5-4 and TRBJ1-2, with 7 positions matching TRBD1. The V gene's germline CDR1 is SGHNT and CDR2 YYREEE (reference sequence). This CDR3 has 16 amino acids. J lost 6 bases, V lost 2 bases, and 13 bases had no gene match. CDR3 DNA: TGTGCCAGCAGCTTCGGAATTCAGGGGGATTCCAATGGCTACACCTTC. This codes for CASSFGIQGDSNGYTF.

This sequence joins TRBV5-6 and TRBJ2-5; 7 bases fit TRBD2. J lost 5 bases, V lost 4 bases, and 14 bases had no gene match. The CDR3 sequence is 16 residues long. CDR1 and CDR2 (germline): SGHDT, YYEEEE. The CDR3: CASSPPRRGRGETQYF. DNA of the CDR3: TGTGCCAGCAGCCCCCCCCGGCGGGGGAGGGGTGAGACCCAGTACTTC. Full variable domain (remainder filled in from reference TRBV5-6 and TRBJ2-5): DAGVTQSPTHLIKTRGQQVTLRCSPKSGHDTVSWYQQALGQGPQFIFQYYEEEERQRGNFPDRFSGHQFPNYSSELNVNALLLGDSALYLCASSPPRRGRGETQYFGPGTRLLVL.

The chain carries TRBV6-1 and TRBJ2-3; D possibly corresponds to TRBD2 (5 bases). Germline assignment: CDR1 MNHNS and CDR2 SASEGT. This CDR3 comprises 15 residues. The V end was cut by 2 bases, the J end by 0 bases, with 9 bases between. CDR3 amino acids: CASSELRVSTDTQYF. In DNA form, the CDR3 reads TGTGCCAGCAGTGAACTGCGGGTTAGCACAGATACGCAGTATTTT.